This note documents a single T cell receptor beta chain sequence. Antigen unknown. The entry originates in a study of T-cell memory formation after mild COVID-19. Study outcomes and limitations: Nothing confirmed that second-wave clones peaking on day 37 were specific for SARS-CoV-2.

Using its own MiXCR run on the 5' RACE reads, TCRdb lists one record per CDR3 protein. The sample holds some 310,000 distinct CDR3 sequences, roughly 19% seen once. The CDR3 has 15 amino acids. The ends lost 5 bases at V and 1 base at J; junction bases unmatched: 8. The germline V gene encodes CDR1 SGHVS and CDR2 FNYEAQ. The material sequenced was PBMCs or a T cell subset sorted from them (not recorded which). This receptor was obtained from a man aged 18 to 29 who had mild COVID-19 (a few samples of this study predate the infection). Cell type and time point are not known. The rearrangement links TRBV7-6 to TRBJ2-7; TRBD1 agrees at 7 bases. The CDR3 sequence is CASSQVTGKSYEQYF. DNA of the CDR3: TGTGCCAGCAGCCAAGTGACAGGGAAGTCCTACGAGCAGTACTTC.